The next 11 T cell receptor beta chains were all read from a single sample in a study of identical twins. TCRdb fed the 5' RACE reads into MiXCR, producing one record per CDR3 protein. Of approximately 410,000 distinct CDR3 sequences listed, 18% are singletons. Sequences were obtained from naive T cells sorted from blood. Source of these receptors: a man in his fifties or sixties in good health.

This clonotype came up many times. The V gene is TRBV4-2, the J gene TRBJ2-7; weak D call: TRBD1 (5 bases). The V end was cut by 3 bases, the J end by 5 bases, with 11 bases between. The germline V gene has CDR1 LGHNA and CDR2 YNFKEQ. This CDR3 has 13 amino acids. The CDR3 DNA is TGTGCCAGCAGCCAGAGGACAAGCGACGAGCAGTACTTC. This gives the protein CASSQRTSDEQYF.

This clonotype was observed a few times. The rearrangement joins TRBV10-2 to TRBJ2-7; 12 bases align to TRBD1. CDR1 WSHSY and CDR2 SAAADI come from the germline V gene. Trimming cost V 4 bases and J 7 bases; bases outside gene matches: 14. This CDR3 is 17 amino acids long. The CDR3 region is CASSGEMRGQGAREQYF. The CDR3 DNA follows: TGCGCCAGCAGTGGGGAGATGAGGGGACAGGGGGCGCGTGAGCAGTACTTC.

This clonotype was seen ten or more times. This chain uses TRBV27 with TRBJ2-1, with D perhaps assigned TRBD1 or TRBD2 (6 bases each). CDR3 length: 14 amino acids. V was cut by 5 bases and J by 7 bases, with 15 bases left in between. The germline CDR1 and CDR2 sequences are MNHEY and SMNVEV (reference sequence). CDR3 nucleotide sequence: TGTGCCAGCAGTCGAGAGGCGGGGACAAATGAGCAGTTCTTC. It encodes CASSREAGTNEQFF.

This clonotype has just a few counts. The chain is built from TRBV12-3 or TRBV12-4 and TRBJ2-3; tentative D call: TRBD1 (8 bases). Trimming shortened V by 2 bases and J by 6 bases, and 15 bases separated the two germline ends. This CDR3 is built from 15 residues. The CDR3 region has the DNA TGTGCCAGCAGTTTACCGACAGGGGAGGGCGATACGCAGTATTTT. Translated, it gives CASSLPTGEGDTQYF.

This chain joins TRBV12-3 or TRBV12-4 and TRBJ1-1; D uncertain. V lost 8 bases, J lost 6 bases, and 10 bases lay in between. CDR3 length: 11 amino acids. DNA of the CDR3: TGTGCCAGCGGAAGAGAGTCTGAAGCTTTCTTT. Amino acids: CASGRESEAFF.

This clonotype was seen ten or more times. The chain uses TRBV28 and TRBJ1-1; D is undetermined. Germline CDR1 MDHEN, CDR2 SYDVKM. V lost 8 bases and J lost 6, with 19 bases in between. The CDR3 has 14 amino acids. This chain's CDR3 is CASYSYSPASEAFF. For the CDR3, the DNA is TGTGCCAGCTACTCCTACAGTCCGGCCTCTGAAGCTTTCTTT.

Ten or more counts support this clonotype. The chain recombines TRBV28 with TRBJ1-1; D is undetermined. There are 10 residues in the CDR3. The ends were cut back, 6 bases at V and 8 bases at J, with 7 bases in the middle. Germline CDR1 is MDHEN and CDR2 is SYDVKM. The chain's CDR3 is CASSLEEAFF. The CDR3 DNA reads TGTGCCAGCAGCTTGGAAGAAGCTTTCTTT.

This clonotype was counted only a few times. J is TRBJ2-3 and V is TRBV18, with TRBD2 identical over 13 bases. CDR3 length: 16 residues. The V gene's germline CDR1 is KGHSH and CDR2 LQKENI. The V gene end was trimmed by 5 bases and the J gene end by 4 bases; junction bases not matched to a gene: 6. The CDR3 is CASSSGLAGIPDTQYF. DNA of the CDR3: TGTGCCAGCTCATCGGGACTAGCGGGAATCCCAGATACGCAGTATTTT.

The chain joins TRBV5-1 to TRBJ1-4; unclear D gene. Trimming took 4 bases from V and 7 from J, leaving 14 bases between them. Germline loops: CDR1 SGHRS, CDR2 YFSETQ. This CDR3 has 14 amino acids. CDR3 residues: CASSLRDEGEKLFF. The DNA of the CDR3 is TGCGCCAGCAGCCTTAGGGATGAGGGTGAAAAACTGTTTTTT.

Note on this clonotype: A much larger clonotype is one base distant, so this may be a read error. The J gene is TRBJ1-4, the V gene TRBV7-9, with 11 bases fitting TRBD1. From germline, CDR1 is SEHNR and CDR2 FQNEAQ (reference sequence). CDR3 length: 16 amino acids. Here the CDR3 DNA reads TGTGCCAGCAGCTCGGGGACAGGGGGAGGAAGTGAAAAACTGATTTTT. This codes for CASSSGTGGGSEKLIF.

The chain links TRBV18 to TRBJ2-5; D uncertain. This CDR3 is built from 14 residues. The V end lost 1 base, the J end lost 3 bases, and 9 bases lay between the germline ends. Germline CDR1 is KGHSH and CDR2 is LQKENI. CDR3 sequence reads: CASSPRAVKETQYF. Written as DNA, the CDR3 is TGTGCCAGCTCACCACGGGCAGTGAAAGAGACCCAGTACTTC.